This T cell receptor beta chain was observed in a study of shared clonotypes between healthy human individuals (TCRdb year 2020). Broadly, across the study: A couple of women and a few men aged 18 to 49 years were included in the cohort. To increase sequencing depth and limit assay-specific biases, TCR repertoire library preparation and sequencing were carried out by different laboratories using diverse techniques. To estimate repertoire size and how much clonotype sharing occurs between individuals, the study deeply sequenced the blood TCR repertoires of five healthy adults. Between about 0.85 and 9.5 billion PBMCs per donor were obtained by leukapheresis. For each donor, CD4 naive and CD4 memory were each run on three plates, CD8 naive on two plates, and CD8 memory on one plate. What the authors observed across the whole study: Across a few donors, 5% to 6% of naive CD4, more than 3% of naive CD8, 2.3% of memory CD4, and around 0.4% of memory CD8 clonotypes were shared. Sampling was limited to blood, and TCR repertoires in tissue likely differ from TCR repertoires in blood. Rarefaction of sorted-subset datasets indicated incomplete sequencing despite the large sequencing depth. Clonotypes shared by all four sorted-subset donors showed higher generation probabilities than non-shared clonotypes. Larger estimated clonotype richness was generally found for naive subsets than for memory subsets. Pairwise subsampling led to the expectation that sequencing depth would affect the degree of clonotype sharing among donors. The small number of donors limited the genetic and exposure-history diversity represented.

Details on this clone: Its antigen has not been determined. No DNA is shown, since the ends of the CDR3 on it are uncertain; the CDR3 is the one TCRdb lists.

Counted from cysteine to phenylalanine, this CDR3 has 14 amino acids. The germline V gene (reference sequence) gives CDR1 as SGHKS and CDR2 as YYEKEE. Using the deep immunoSEQ assay, TCR CDR3 regions were amplified from genomic DNA by multiplex PCR. For each cell subset, the extracted genomic DNA was distributed evenly across all wells of several immunoSEQ 96-well plates, and each plate served as one replicate. For sorted subsets, approximately 0.2 ug of genomic DNA, equivalent to around 30,000 T cell genomes, went into each replicate PCR. Purified libraries were quantified with a Qubit 3.0 fluorometer, sized on a Bioanalyzer 2100, and re-quantified with the KAPA Library Quantification kit. Every immunoSEQ 96-well plate was sequenced on a separate single-read 150-cycle Illumina NextSeq 550 flow cell. The paper's processing steps were these. Because only junctional sequences without quality scores were contained in the immunoSEQ output, filtering matching that applied to full-length reads could not be performed. Sequences were annotated with PyIR, a Python wrapper for IgBLAST v1.9, using IMGT germline references to assign V/J genes and CDR3. Reads were filtered out if the reads had weak V/J assignments (E-value above 1e-6), no CDR3, stop codons, out-of-frame junctions, or ambiguous translated residues. V3J clonotypes were defined by identical inferred V gene, J gene, and CDR3 amino acid sequence. The percentage overlap between two repertoires was calculated by dividing the number of shared unique clonotypes by the size of the smaller repertoire. RTK rarefaction, the Chao1 estimator, and Recon v2.1 estimates of unobserved clonotypes were used to assess repertoire richness. Generation probabilities were computed with OLGA for all TCRbeta clonotypes obtained by the gDNA method from four donors. As stored in TCRdb, this immuneACCESS dataset retains in-frame rearrangements with V and J assigned. A fraction of the clones does not appear; measured against another copy, unresolved V genes explain less than half of the discrepancy, and the remainder lacks a known reason. That table furnishes V, J and clone size, whereas the DNA furnished D and trimming. A total of over a million clones appear in this sample, roughly 95% of them only once. Together, the top ten hold approximately 1.1% of the sample.

Donors were healthy HIV-negative adults with no recently reported acute infections or vaccinations. Only Caucasian adults living in Nashville, Tennessee, USA were represented among the donors. CD4+ T cells were enriched through magnetic negative selection, after which naive cells were positively selected on CD45RA and the remaining negative fraction served as the memory subset. Blood was obtained by leukapheresis, after which PBMCs were separated by Ficoll-Histopaque density gradient centrifugation and cryopreserved in liquid nitrogen vapor phase. Purity and quantity of every magnetically sorted T cell population were checked by analytical flow cytometry. Each sorted fraction had its genomic DNA isolated and then quantified by UV absorbance on a Nanodrop 2000c.

The sequenced material came from naive CD4+ T cells sorted from blood. The cell subset or site label for this specimen denotes: CD45RA+ positively selected. The origin of this receptor is a man aged 25 to 40 in good health. Here the chain combines TRBV5-5 and TRBJ2-7. For the CDR3, the sequence is CASSLGQVGSGNIF.